The 5 T cell receptor beta chains listed next were all sequenced from one sample in a study of human T cells and chemical hapten exposure. The library put unique molecular identifiers onto individual cDNA molecules. Each CDR3 protein is one row after TCRdb ran MiXCR on the reads. The table includes under 300 distinct CDR3 sequences, less than 60% detected once. Whole blood, unfractionated, served as the material for total RNA extraction. The sequenced sample consisted of whole blood. These receptors all stem from a human donor who had alopecia or was a healthy volunteer (not recorded which). Some clones in this sample may be carry-over from other donors' samples. This table probably holds off-target reads from a library built for another chain.

This clonotype has only one observation. The chain is built from TRBV20-1 and TRBJ2-7, with TRBD2 identical over 7 bases. The CDR3 contains 14 residues. With 5 bases clipped from V and 3 bases from J, the junction kept 10 bases outside the gene matches. Germline CDR1 and CDR2: DFQATT and SNEGSKA (reference sequence). In nucleotides, the CDR3 is TGCAGTGCTGCAGAACTAGCGCGAAACTACGAGCAGTACTTC. Its translation: CSAAELARNYEQYF.

The genes are TRBV6-1 and TRBJ2-7; D might be TRBD1 or TRBD2, each matching 6 bases. The germline V gene encodes CDR1 MNHNS and CDR2 SASEGT. This CDR3 region has 13 residues. V was cut by 7 bases and J by 6 bases, with 16 bases left in between. CDR3 sequence reads: CASNVGPGAEQYF. The CDR3 DNA follows: TGTGCCAGCAACGTCGGACCGGGGGCCGAGCAGTACTTC.

The gene calls are TRBV29-1 and TRBJ2-1; TRBD2 aligns across 8 bases. From germline, CDR1 is SQVTM and CDR2 ANQGSEA. The CDR3 runs 15 residues. The V gene end was trimmed by 7 bases and the J gene end by 6 bases; junction bases not matched to a gene: 14. This CDR3 reads CSALSRSGTTNEQFF. The CDR3 DNA sequence: TGCAGCGCCCTAAGTCGTAGCGGGACTACCAATGAGCAGTTCTTC.

There are a few counts of this clonotype. The chain is built from TRBV6-1 and TRBJ2-7; D may be TRBD1 (6 bases). The CDR3 totals 14 residues. Germline values: CDR1 MNHNS, CDR2 SASEGT. V was clipped by 4 bases and J by 3 bases, with 13 bases between them. Here the CDR3 reads CASSAGDGGYEQYF. DNA for the CDR3: TGTGCCAGCAGTGCAGGGGACGGAGGCTACGAGCAGTACTTC.

J is TRBJ1-2 and V is TRBV29-1, with a possible D match to TRBD1 (5 bases). Trimming took off 6 bases at V and 5 bases at J, with 10 bases between the two ends. From germline, CDR1 is SQVTM and CDR2 ANQGSEA. CDR3 length: 11 amino acids. The CDR3 nucleotides read TGCAGCGTGGCGACAGAGTATGGCTACACCTTC. Amino acid sequence: CSVATEYGYTF.